Reported below is one T cell receptor (beta chain). No fewer than 7 million PBMCs went into each sample. This CDR3 spans 15 amino acids. CDR1 is MNHEY, CDR2 SVGAGI, per germline. V lost 7 bases and J lost 6; bases outside the gene matches: 12. These data are taken from a study of blood T cells in healthy people across ages. The authors ran a second PCR of roughly 7 to 11 cycles using a sample-barcoded 5' primer and a J-beta primer mix. TCRdb processed the 5' RACE reads anew with MiXCR; each CDR3 protein has one entry. Of around 800,000 distinct CDR3 sequences in the sample, approximately 24% are singletons; the top ten hold about 3%. The data were also submitted as part of a second study, on T cells of mothers and their children. Per that study: More than five children and their three healthy Caucasian mothers were the donors. For each mother, over 9 million TCR beta CDR3 reads were obtained, and for each child, about 3 million.

The chain employs TRBV6-5 and TRBJ1-2, with 9 nucleotides matching TRBD1. The clonotype was recovered from a boy aged 5 to 17 in good health. Sequences were obtained from blood. CDR3 in DNA: TGTGCCAGCAAAATTACGTTGACAGGGGGGAATGGCTACACCTTC. Translating gives CASKITLTGGNGYTF.